Listed here are 21 T cell receptor beta chains from one sample, sequenced in a study of blood T cell repertoires in COVID-19. Generated by immunoSEQ multiplex PCR, the TCRdb table keeps only in-frame clones and is missing some. Of 200,000 or so clones listed, approximately 84% are singletons. The sample taken for sequencing was peripheral blood. The receptors stem from a man older than 75 with acute or convalescent COVID-19.

The genes are TRBV11-3 and TRBJ2-3; 8 bases match TRBD1. The V gene's germline CDR1 is SGHNT and CDR2 YENEEA. V lost 8 bases to trimming and J lost 4 bases; unmatched junction nucleotides: 11. This CDR3 spans 15 amino acids. The CDR3: CASSLAGGISDTQYF. CDR3 DNA: TGTGCCAGCTCCTTGGCAGGGGGCATTTCAGATACGCAGTATTTT. The full variable domain, with the rest looked up from reference TRBV11-3 and TRBJ2-3, is EAGVVQSPRYKIIEKKQPVAFWCNPISGHNTLYWYLQNLGQGPELLIRYENEEAVDDSQLPKDRFSAERLKGVDSTLKIQPAELGDSAVYLCASSLAGGISDTQYFGPGTRLTVL.

A single count supports this clone. The chain carries TRBV27 and TRBJ2-1; unclear D gene. V lost 3 bases, J lost 0 bases, and 12 bases lay in between. The CDR3 loop spans 16 amino acids. Germline lookup yields CDR1 MNHEY and CDR2 SMNVEV (reference sequence). The CDR3 region has the DNA TGTGCCAGCAGTTTGTCGATACTGAGCTCCTACAATGAGCAGTTCTTC. It translates to CASSLSILSSYNEQFF.

This clone was observed a few times. The V gene is TRBV9, the J gene TRBJ2-7; no reliable D call. CDR1 and CDR2 from the germline V gene are SGDLS and YYNGEE. The CDR3 totals 14 residues. V lost 4 bases, J lost 5 bases, and 16 bases lay in between. The CDR3 nucleotides read TGTGCCAGCAGCACCCGGTCAGGTCCCGACGAGCAGTACTTC. This codes for CASSTRSGPDEQYF.

The sample holds a few counts of this clone. The chain links TRBV7-2 to TRBJ2-7, with 10 bases aligning to TRBD1. The germline gives CDR1 SGHTA, CDR2 FQGNSA. The CDR3 has 15 residues. Trimming at V came to 5 bases and at J to 3 bases, leaving 7 bases not matched to a gene. CDR3 residues: CASSLRTGGYYEQYV. The CDR3 DNA follows: TGTGCCAGCAGCCTGCGGACAGGGGGATACTACGAGCAGTACGTC.

The chain links TRBV10-3 to TRBJ2-7, with TRBD1 matching over 9 bases. The CDR3 has 14 residues. The ends lost 6 bases at V and 4 bases at J; junction bases unmatched: 7. Per the germline V gene, CDR1 is ENHRY and CDR2 is SYGVKD. The CDR3 region is CAIRGTGRVYEQYF. As DNA, the CDR3 is TGTGCCATCAGGGGGACAGGGCGCGTGTACGAGCAGTACTTC.

In this sample, this clone turned up once. The chain has TRBV27 and TRBJ2-3, with TRBD1 identical over 7 bases. This CDR3 is built from 15 residues. The trim removed 8 bases at V and 2 bases at J, leaving 10 bases unmatched. Germline CDR1 and CDR2: MNHEY and SMNVEV (reference sequence). The CDR3 DNA is TGTGCCAGCCATCTGAGACAGGGAGCCACAGATACGCAGTATTTT. Its protein is CASHLRQGATDTQYF.

This chain links TRBV7-2 with TRBJ2-1; 15 bases line up with TRBD2. Germline CDR1 SGHTA, CDR2 FQGNSA. J lost 8 bases, V lost 5 bases, and 7 bases had no gene match. The CDR3 sequence is 16 residues long. CDR3 sequence reads: CASSRTSGRVGDEQFF. In DNA form, the CDR3 reads TGTGCCAGCAGCCGGACTAGCGGGAGGGTAGGGGATGAGCAGTTCTTC.

The chain has TRBV28 and TRBJ1-4; TRBD1 aligns across 8 bases. The CDR3 covers 15 residues. CDR1 and CDR2 from the germline V gene are MDHEN and SYDVKM. Trimming cost V 6 bases and J 8 bases; bases outside gene matches: 11. In DNA form, the CDR3 reads TGTGCCAGCAGCGTCCGTGGACAGGGAAAAGAAAAACTGTTTTTT. Translation: CASSVRGQGKEKLFF.

The chain links TRBV5-1 to TRBJ2-2; 9 nucleotides agree with TRBD1. V dropped 6 bases and J dropped 3; count of bases not matched to a gene: 3. Germline V gene data show CDR1 as SGHRS and CDR2 as YFSETQ. This CDR3 has 14 amino acids. Here the CDR3 DNA reads TGCGCCAGCACGGGACAGGGCGACACCGGGGAGCTGTTTTTT. Its translation is CASTGQGDTGELFF.

The chain combines TRBV6-5 with TRBJ1-1; a possible D gene is TRBD1 (6 bases). Germline CDR1 MNHEY, CDR2 SVGAGI. This CDR3 has 15 amino acids. Trimming stripped 5 bases from V and 2 bases from J, with 15 bases between. The CDR3 DNA sequence: TGTGCCAGCAGTAGAAACAGGGTTAGTAACACTGAAGCTTTCTTT. As protein: CASSRNRVSNTEAFF.

The chain employs TRBV7-8 and TRBJ2-1; 8 bases align to TRBD1. The germline CDR1 and CDR2 sequences are SGHVS and FQNEAQ. J lost 3 bases, V lost 4 bases, and 5 bases had no gene match. The CDR3 runs 15 residues. CDR3 bases: TGTGCCAGCAGCTCGTCAGGGGGCAACTACAATGAGCAGTTCTTC. Encoded protein: CASSSSGGNYNEQFF.

V and J are TRBV29-1 and TRBJ2-1; D not resolved. The germline V and J ends were trimmed by 0 bases and 9 bases, with 6 bases remaining between them. The germline V gene has CDR1 SQVTM and CDR2 ANQGSEA. This CDR3 has 11 residues. The chain's CDR3 is CSVEDLPEQFF. The CDR3 DNA reads as TGCAGCGTTGAAGATCTTCCTGAGCAGTTCTTC.

The chain is built from TRBV27 and TRBJ2-5; no clear D gene. The CDR3 has 16 amino acids. CDR1 is MNHEY and CDR2 is SMNVEV in the germline V gene (reference sequence). V lost 2 bases to trimming and J lost 2 bases, with 15 bases between them. CDR3 loop: CASSLSRTVRQETQYF. In DNA, the CDR3 is TGTGCCAGCAGTTTAAGTCGCACAGTCCGGCAAGAGACCCAGTACTTC.

This chain joins TRBV24-1 and TRBJ1-2; 7 nucleotides align to TRBD1. CDR1 and CDR2 from the germline V gene are KGHDR and SFDVKD. J was trimmed by 6 bases and V by 3 bases; bases with no gene match: 6. This CDR3 region has 14 residues. CDR3 loop: CATSDIDRVHGYTF. In DNA form, the CDR3 reads TGTGCCACCAGTGATATTGACAGGGTTCATGGCTACACCTTC.

The chain uses TRBV30 and TRBJ2-1, with 7 bases matching TRBD2. The germline gives CDR1 GTSNPN, CDR2 SVGIG (reference sequence). The V gene end was trimmed by 3 bases and the J gene end by 6 bases; junction bases not matched to a gene: 5. The length of the CDR3 is 13 residues. In DNA form, the CDR3 reads TGTGCCTGGAGGGGCGGGAGCGGCAATGAGCAGTTCTTC. It translates to CAWRGGSGNEQFF.

The chain has TRBV5-1 and TRBJ1-2; D unclear. Germline CDR1 and CDR2: SGHRS and YFSETQ. The CDR3 has 15 residues. V shed 5 bases and J shed 9 bases, with 23 bases lying between them. DNA for the CDR3: TGCGCCAGCAGGGTCGGTTCGAGCGTCCAGAGTCGCTACACCTTC. This encodes CASRVGSSVQSRYTF.

The chain uses TRBV5-5 and TRBJ2-3, with a possible D match to TRBD2 (5 bases). The germline V gene encodes CDR1 SGHKS and CDR2 YYEKEE (reference sequence). Trimming took off 4 bases at V and 4 bases at J, with 16 bases between the two ends. CDR3 length equals 15 residues. The CDR3 is CASSPRVTGADTQYF. DNA of the CDR3: TGTGCCAGCAGCCCCCGGGTAACCGGGGCAGATACGCAGTATTTT.

This chain links TRBV11-2 with TRBJ2-3; a possible D gene is TRBD1 (7 bases). The CDR3 spans 15 residues. The germline V gene has CDR1 SGHAT and CDR2 FQNNGV. The V and J ends lost 1 base and 4 bases respectively, with 12 bases between them. As DNA, the CDR3 is TGTGCCAGCAGCTTAGGGGCAGGGGGGTCAGATACGCAGTATTTT. Translated: CASSLGAGGSDTQYF.

This clone has just one count. The chain recombines TRBV6-5 with TRBJ1-1; unclear D gene. Germline lookup yields CDR1 MNHEY and CDR2 SVGAGI. The V gene lost 5 bases and the J gene lost 6 bases, with 7 bases spanning the gap. The CDR3 is made up of 11 amino acids. The CDR3 spells CASSTGAEAFF. CDR3 DNA sequence: TGTGCCAGCAGTACCGGGGCTGAAGCTTTCTTT.

This clone came up a few times. V usage is TRBV11-2 and J usage is TRBJ2-2; 7 bases fit TRBD2. V gave up 7 bases and J gave up 6 bases; unmatched junction bases: 11. From germline, CDR1 is SGHAT and CDR2 FQNNGV. The CDR3 runs to 15 residues. As DNA, the CDR3 is TGTGCCAGCAAGTCCGGCGGGAGTAATCCCGGGGAGCTGTTTTTT. It yields the protein CASKSGGSNPGELFF.

The chain recombines TRBV6-2 or TRBV6-3 with TRBJ2-3, with 11 nucleotides matching TRBD2. Per germline, CDR1 MNHEY and CDR2 SVGEGT. Losses at the gene ends were 2 bases for V and 9 bases for J; bases not matched to a gene: 10. The CDR3 totals 16 residues. CDR3 bases: TGTGCCAGCAGTTACGACGTTCAACTAGCGGGAGCCACGCAGTATTTT. This codes for CASSYDVQLAGATQYF.